This T cell receptor beta chain was captured in a study of T cells in localized non-small cell lung cancer. Study-wide results and caveats: Sequence data derive from only one tumor region, so heterogeneity remains possible. It was uninvolved adjacent lung that showed the highest T cell clonality, exceeding tumor.

A remark on this clone: Its antigen remains unidentified.

The protocol was immunoSEQ multiplex PCR, while the TCRdb copy is restricted to in-frame clones and leaves out a portion. The profile shows 20,000 to 25,000 clones, 75% to 90% of them singletons. V gave up 4 bases and J gave up 4 bases; unmatched junction bases: 5. CDR1 and CDR2 from the germline V gene are LGHNA and YSLEER. The CDR3 covers 15 residues. The source material was peripheral blood, sampled before any cancer treatment. The sequence was obtained from a man aged 35 to 69 with stage I squamous cell lung carcinoma. The gene calls are TRBV4-3 and TRBJ2-2, with 8 bases fitting TRBD1. This chain's CDR3 is CASSLGQGGTGELFF. CDR3 bases: TGCGCCAGCAGCCTAGGACAGGGCGGCACCGGGGAGCTGTTTTTT.